Presented here are 26 T cell receptor beta chains from one specimen sequenced in a study of T cells in Graves' hyperthyroidism and ophthalmopathy. RNA transcripts were the template for amplifying TCR beta CDR3 regions. Using the HTBI primer set, a first-round RT-PCR was run on the TCR CDR3. TCRdb independently ran MiXCR on the multiplex PCR reads; one entry per CDR3 protein. Among over 500,000 distinct CDR3 sequences listed, less than 15% were seen once. The source material was blood. The receptors were gathered from a woman aged 40-49 years with Graves' hyperthyroidism.

The chain recombines TRBV4-2 with TRBJ2-2; perhaps TRBD1 as D (5 bases). This CDR3 has 15 residues. The germline V gene has CDR1 LGHNA and CDR2 YNFKEQ. Trimming took off 4 bases at V and 6 bases at J, with 15 bases between the two ends. CDR3 nucleotides: TGTGCCAGCAGCCTCATGACAGCCAATGCCGGGGAGCTGTTTTTT. Translated, it gives CASSLMTANAGELFF.

The table lists this clonotype with a few counts. The CDR3 is CAISTGTSGVSYNEQFF. CDR3 coding DNA: TGTGCCATCAGCACCGGGACTAGCGGGGTGTCCTACAATGAGCAGTTCTTC. This chain connects TRBV10-3 to TRBJ2-1, with 13 bases lining up with TRBD2. CDR1 and CDR2 from the germline V gene are ENHRY and SYGVKD. This CDR3 has 17 residues. V was clipped by 6 bases and J by 1 base; unmatched bases: 6.

CDR3 residues: CASSLGSSGGWDDTQYF. The CDR3 bases are TGTGCCAGCAGCTTAGGCTCTAGCGGGGGGTGGGATGATACGCAGTATTTT. The V gene is TRBV7-8, the J gene TRBJ2-3, with 11 bases lining up with TRBD2. Trimming took 1 base from V and 6 from J; bases not matched to a gene: 9. The CDR3 has 17 residues. Germline CDR1 SGHVS, CDR2 FQNEAQ.

This clonotype has ten or more counts. The chain recombines TRBV10-3 with TRBJ1-2, with TRBD1 matching over 7 bases. V shed 10 bases, J shed 6 bases, and the junction held 11 bases outside the gene matches. Germline CDR1 reads ENHRY; CDR2 reads SYGVKD. CDR3 size: 13 residues. The CDR3 loop reads CATQTGARDGYTF. CDR3 bases: TGTGCCACACAAACAGGGGCGCGCGATGGCTACACCTTC.

The chain joins TRBV7-2 to TRBJ2-5; D call uncertain. V lost 7 bases, J lost 5 bases, and 23 bases lay in between. Per the germline V gene, CDR1 is SGHTA and CDR2 is FQGNSA. This CDR3 spans 16 amino acids. CDR3 in amino acids: CASNTLSGNPGETQYF. The CDR3 DNA follows: TGTGCCAGCAACACGCTGTCCGGAAATCCGGGCGAGACCCAGTACTTC.

This clonotype was detected ten times or more. This chain links TRBV7-9 with TRBJ2-7; 9 bases are a match to TRBD1. The V segment lost 1 base and the J segment 3 bases; nucleotides outside the gene matches: 13. Per the germline V gene, CDR1 is SEHNR and CDR2 is FQNEAQ (reference sequence). CDR3 length: 18 residues. The CDR3: CASSLDRGQRGGGYEQYF. In nucleotides, the CDR3 is TGTGCCAGCAGCTTAGACAGGGGGCAGCGGGGAGGAGGCTACGAGCAGTACTTC.

This clonotype has more than one count but fewer than ten. This chain connects TRBV5-1 to TRBJ2-3; maybe TRBD1 (6 bases). Germline CDR1 and CDR2: SGHRS and YFSETQ. V was pared by 6 bases and J by 0 bases, with 14 bases between. This CDR3 has 15 amino acids. CDR3 nucleotide sequence: TGCGCCAGCAACCTGGACAGTTCTAGCACAGATACGCAGTATTTT. Amino acid sequence: CASNLDSSSTDTQYF.

This clonotype has at least ten counts. The chain has TRBV28 and TRBJ2-7; D possibly matches TRBD1 or TRBD2 (5 bases each). The CDR3 length is 11 residues. Germline V gene sequence: CDR1 MDHEN, CDR2 SYDVKM. The germline V and J ends were trimmed by 9 bases and 8 bases, with 14 bases remaining between them. CDR3 sequence: CASGGEIKQYF. The CDR3 nucleotides read TGTGCCAGTGGGGGAGAAATAAAGCAGTACTTC. Full variable domain (remainder filled in from reference TRBV28 and TRBJ2-7): DVKVTQSSRYLVKRTGEKVFLECVQDMDHENMFWYRQDPGLGLRLIYFSYDVKMKEKGDIPEGYSVSREKKERFSLILESASTNQTSMYLCASGGEIKQYFGPGTRLTVT.

There are many counts of this clonotype. The chain recombines TRBV29-1 with TRBJ2-7; maybe TRBD1 (5 bases). Trimming shortened V by 3 bases and J by 7 bases, and 16 bases separated the two germline ends. This CDR3 region has 13 residues. Per germline, CDR1 SQVTM and CDR2 ANQGSEA. CDR3 coding DNA: TGCAGCGTTGAGTCCAGGGCTTCTGGGGAGCAGTACTTC. Translating it yields CSVESRASGEQYF.

This clonotype has ten or more counts. The chain combines TRBV15 with TRBJ2-7; D call uncertain. V was trimmed by 0 bases and J by 3 bases, leaving 6 bases between them. The CDR3 covers 13 residues. Germline CDR1 and CDR2: LNHNV and YYDKDF (reference sequence). CDR3: CATSRDVYYEQYF. CDR3 in DNA: TGTGCCACCAGCAGAGATGTCTACTACGAGCAGTACTTC.

V is TRBV28 and J is TRBJ1-1; no clear D gene. Trimming removed 2 bases at V and 7 bases at J, with 5 bases between. Germline V CDR1 and CDR2: MDHEN, SYDVKM. The CDR3 covers 11 residues. CDR3: CASSLGDEAFF. DNA for the CDR3: TGTGCCAGCAGTTTAGGCGATGAAGCTTTCTTT.

This chain connects TRBV9 to TRBJ1-2, with D tentatively TRBD1 (5 bases). This CDR3 has 15 residues. V was cut by 3 bases and J by 4 bases, with 16 bases left in between. CDR1 is SGDLS and CDR2 is YYNGEE in the germline V gene. CDR3 region: CASSGPPGGVYGYTF. The CDR3 nucleotides read TGTGCCAGCAGCGGCCCTCCCGGAGGGGTCTATGGCTACACCTTC.

This clonotype was counted only a few times. The J gene is TRBJ1-2, the V gene TRBV4-2; TRBD1 might be the D (5 bases). V lost 0 bases, J lost 4 bases, and 9 bases lay in between. Germline CDR1 and CDR2: LGHNA and YNFKEQ. This CDR3 is 14 amino acids long. The CDR3 DNA reads as TGTGCCAGCAGCCAAGATGGGACCGCCTATGGCTACACCTTC. This sequence encodes CASSQDGTAYGYTF.

The chain links TRBV6-2 or TRBV6-3 to TRBJ2-7; D uncertain. V was pared by 0 bases and J by 3 bases, with 9 bases between. Germline CDR1 is MNHEY and CDR2 is SVGEGT. The CDR3 loop spans 14 amino acids. CDR3 in amino acids: CASSYSAGLYEQYF. CDR3 in DNA: TGTGCCAGCAGTTACTCCGCCGGTCTCTACGAGCAGTACTTC.

The sample holds many counts of this clonotype. The CDR3 nucleotides are TGTGCCAGCAGTCAACAGGGAATTTCCTACGAGCAGTACTTC. As protein: CASSQQGISYEQYF. The genes are TRBV28 and TRBJ2-7; D perhaps matches TRBD1 (6 bases). V dropped 5 bases and J dropped 1 base, with 12 bases sitting between them. Germline V gene sequence: CDR1 MDHEN, CDR2 SYDVKM. This CDR3 has 14 residues.

This clonotype was detected ten times or more. The chain employs TRBV28 and TRBJ2-4; 8 bases map to TRBD2. The V gene end was trimmed by 3 bases and the J gene end by 8 bases; junction bases not matched to a gene: 9. CDR1 and CDR2 (germline): MDHEN, SYDVKM. This CDR3 is 15 amino acids long. The CDR3 coding sequence is TGTGCCAGCAGTTTTACGGCCCGGGGGGGGTACATTCAGTACTTC. Amino acids: CASSFTARGGYIQYF.

This clonotype was seen many times. The rearrangement links TRBV3-1 to TRBJ2-5, with 9 bases that match TRBD2. Germline V gene lookup returns CDR1 LGHDT and CDR2 YNNKEL (reference sequence). CDR3 length equals 14 residues. V shed 7 bases and J 3 bases; nucleotides not matched to a gene: 6. Here the CDR3 reads CASTKGGGEETQYF. CDR3 DNA sequence: TGTGCCAGCACCAAAGGCGGGGGGGAAGAGACCCAGTACTTC.

This clonotype showed up many times. The rearrangement joins TRBV29-1 to TRBJ2-1, with D possibly being TRBD1 or TRBD2 (5 bases each). The germline V gene encodes CDR1 SQVTM and CDR2 ANQGSEA. V lost 2 bases, J lost 11 bases, and 16 bases lay in between. The CDR3 consists of 13 residues. This CDR3 reads CSVETGPGLKQFF. In DNA form, the CDR3 reads TGCAGCGTTGAAACGGGACCGGGTTTGAAGCAGTTCTTC.

This clonotype was counted many times. The chain is built from TRBV6-1 and TRBJ2-5; 9 nucleotides match TRBD1. The CDR3 extends over 16 amino acids. Germline trimming cut 5 bases from V and 2 bases from J; bases unmatched to any gene: 9. Germline V CDR1 and CDR2: MNHNS, SASEGT. The CDR3 bases are TGTGCCAGCAGTCAGTCCCGGGACAGGGTTCAAGAGACCCAGTACTTC. This gives the protein CASSQSRDRVQETQYF.

This clonotype has a single count. The CDR3 reads CASSLAGQTPEKLFF. As DNA, the CDR3 is TGCGCCAGCAGCTTGGCCGGGCAGACTCCTGAAAAACTGTTTTTT. The chain carries TRBV5-1 and TRBJ1-4; D is unclear. With 0 bases removed from V and 7 bases from J, the gap between germline ends came to 13 bases. The CDR3 totals 15 residues. Germline values: CDR1 SGHRS, CDR2 YFSETQ.

This clonotype appeared many times. This chain links TRBV7-2 with TRBJ2-1; 11 positions match TRBD2. V shed 2 bases, J shed 5 bases, and the junction held 8 bases outside the gene matches. CDR1 and CDR2 from the germline V gene are SGHTA and FQGNSA. The CDR3 totals 17 residues. The CDR3 spells CASSLSLAGGPHNEQFF. Here the CDR3 DNA reads TGTGCCAGCAGCTTAAGCCTAGCGGGAGGCCCTCACAATGAGCAGTTCTTC.

This clonotype was seen a handful of times. This chain uses TRBV20-1 with TRBJ2-5; D possibly corresponds to TRBD2 (5 bases). Germline CDR1 DFQATT, CDR2 SNEGSKA (reference sequence). The CDR3 has 10 amino acids. CDR3: CGGLRETQYF. The CDR3 DNA is TGCGGAGGACTGCGAGAGACCCAGTACTTC.

A few counts support this clonotype. The rearrangement links TRBV5-1 to TRBJ2-5; D possibly corresponds to TRBD2 (7 bases). The CDR3 spans 14 residues. V dropped 4 bases and J dropped 4 bases, with 14 bases sitting between them. Looked up from germline, CDR1 is SGHRS and CDR2 is YFSETQ. DNA of the CDR3: TGCGCCAGCAGCCCCGTCGGGGGGCGAGAGACCCAGTACTTC. Protein: CASSPVGGRETQYF.

The chain uses TRBV7-3 and TRBJ2-3; no firm D call. The CDR3 covers 15 residues. The V gene's germline CDR1 is SGHTA and CDR2 FQGTGA. V lost 5 bases and J 2 bases, leaving 14 bases between the germline ends. The CDR3: CASSPGGQPTDTQYF. The DNA of the CDR3 is TGTGCCAGCAGCCCCGGTGGGCAGCCCACAGATACGCAGTATTTT.

This clonotype has just a few counts. The gene calls are TRBV30 and TRBJ1-6; D not certain. Germline lookup yields CDR1 GTSNPN and CDR2 SVGIG (reference sequence). The CDR3 is 13 residues long. Trimming left V 0 bases short and J 7 bases short, with 7 bases between. The CDR3 DNA sequence: TGTGCCTGGAGTGTACGTCAGAATTCACCCCTCCACTTT. This encodes CAWSVRQNSPLHF.

The V and J genes are TRBV15 and TRBJ2-5, with D perhaps matching TRBD1 (6 bases). The CDR3 extends over 15 amino acids. V lost 3 bases and J lost 1, with 12 bases in between. Germline V gene sequence: CDR1 LNHNV, CDR2 YYDKDF (reference sequence). CDR3 coding DNA: TGTGCCACCAGCAGGGCACAGGGAATCCAAGAGACCCAGTACTTC. Its translation is CATSRAQGIQETQYF.